A selection of T cell receptor beta chains follows, all from one sample in a study of neurological immune-mediated disorders. MiXCR, applied by TCRdb to the 5' RACE reads, yields one record per CDR3 protein. The data contain tens of thousands of distinct CDR3 sequences, around a tenth of them seen just once; the ten biggest clones take up 3% to 4.5%. The source material was CD4+ T cells from blood. These receptors originate from a woman in her twenties or thirties with HTLV-1-associated myelopathy (HAM/TSP). Each CDR3 is given with its conserved first and last residue. The D gene is left open where the match is weak. The size entry is marked missing in some rows and otherwise reads once, few, many or a size class.

TRBJ2-3,TRBV7-3,many,TRBD2,CASSSRGGTDTQYF,TGTGCCAGCAGCTCCCGGGGGGGCACAGATACGCAGTATTTT
TRBJ2-1,TRBV20-1,many,TRBD2,CSAKTSGGAMGEQFF,TGCAGTGCTAAGACTAGCGGGGGGGCCATGGGGGAGCAGTTCTTC
TRBJ1-1,TRBV5-1,many,NA,CASSYLNTEAFF,TGCGCCAGCAGCTATTTAAACACTGAAGCTTTCTTT
TRBJ2-3,TRBV3-1,many,TRBD2,CASRLTSGDTDTQYF,TGTGCCAGCAGACTTACTAGCGGGGACACAGATACGCAGTATTTT
TRBJ2-3,TRBV12-3/TRBV12-4,many,NA,CASSFKGADTQYF,TGTGCCAGCAGTTTCAAGGGGGCAGATACGCAGTATTTT
TRBJ2-7,TRBV5-1,NA,NA,CTSRATGYEQYF,TGCACCAGCAGAGCAACAGGGTACGAGCAGTACTTC
TRBJ1-1,TRBV6-2/TRBV6-3,many,NA,CATTTGNTEAFF,TGTGCCACCACCACAGGGAACACTGAAGCTTTCTTT
TRBJ1-4,TRBV3-1,many,NA,CASSQNSGMREKLFF,TGTGCCAGCAGCCAAAATTCCGGCATGAGGGAAAAACTGTTTTTT
TRBJ1-5,TRBV20-1,many,NA,CSAYRDGGNQPQHF,TGCAGTGCTTACAGGGATGGCGGCAATCAGCCCCAGCATTTT
TRBJ1-4,TRBV5-1,NA,NA,CASSFYICSAMTSAGEKLFF,NA
TRBJ2-7,TRBV2,many,NA,CASSEGPSYYEQYF,TGTGCCAGCAGTGAGGGTCCCTCCTACTACGAGCAGTACTTC